The 8 T cell receptor beta chains in this list originate from one sample, sequenced in a study of T cells in Graves' hyperthyroidism and ophthalmopathy. RNA transcripts yielded amplified TCR beta CDR3 regions. A first-round RT-PCR of the TCR CDR3 used the HTBI primer set. TCRdb re-analysed the multiplex PCR reads in MiXCR, keeping a single row per CDR3 protein. The table lists about 640,000 distinct CDR3 sequences, around 20% of them singletons. Material for sequencing was blood. Receptors originate from a man aged 30 to 45 with Graves' ophthalmopathy.

This chain connects TRBV28 to TRBJ1-2, with TRBD1 as a possible D gene (5 bases). Trimming shortened V by 11 bases and J by 5 bases, and 12 bases separated the two germline ends. The CDR3 contains 11 residues. CDR1 is MDHEN, CDR2 SYDVKM, per germline. The CDR3 sequence: CAEKGEYGYTF. Written as DNA, the CDR3 is TGTGCCGAAAAAGGGGAGTATGGCTACACCTTC.

This clonotype was seen at least ten times. The chain has TRBV28 and TRBJ1-5; 7 bases are a match to TRBD1. The CDR3 is 16 residues long. Trimming removed 4 bases from V and 0 bases from J; junction bases left unmatched: 6. CDR1 and CDR2 (germline): MDHEN, SYDVKM. The CDR3 loop is CASSYRTGHSNQPQHF. CDR3 in DNA: TGTGCCAGCAGTTATCGGACAGGCCATAGCAATCAGCCCCAGCATTTT.

This clonotype was picked up a small number of times. The CDR3, as DNA: TGTGCCAGCAGCTTAGAGTCCAGGTCTGTGGAAAAACTGTTTTTT. As protein: CASSLESRSVEKLFF. V and J are TRBV5-5 and TRBJ1-4; D gene uncertain. Trimming pared 2 bases from V and 8 bases from J, leaving 16 bases between. CDR3 length: 15 residues. From germline, CDR1 is SGHKS and CDR2 YYEKEE (reference sequence).

This clonotype was picked up many times. The chain carries TRBV2 and TRBJ1-1; D may be TRBD1 (5 bases). CDR3 length equals 12 residues. V dropped 10 bases and J dropped 11 bases, with 20 bases sitting between them. Germline loops: CDR1 SNHLY, CDR2 FYNNEI. In DNA form, the CDR3 reads TGTGCCACAACGGGACTTAATGGACGCGCTTTCTTT. It translates to CATTGLNGRAFF.

This clonotype was counted at least ten times. The chain uses TRBV28 and TRBJ1-2, with TRBD1 matching over 7 bases. Looked up from germline, CDR1 is MDHEN and CDR2 is SYDVKM. After removal of 4 bases from V and 3 bases from J, the junction contained 20 bases not matched to a gene. The length of the CDR3 is 19 residues. The CDR3 is CASSSLKQAPATGDYGYTF. The CDR3 DNA reads as TGTGCCAGCAGTTCCCTAAAACAAGCTCCGGCCACAGGGGACTATGGCTACACCTTC.

As concerns this clonotype: A clone one base away is much larger, so this may be a read error. The chain employs TRBV29-1 and TRBJ2-5; D might be TRBD2 (5 bases). The V end was cut by 6 bases, the J end by 4 bases, with 15 bases between. The germline gives CDR1 SQVTM, CDR2 ANQGSEA. CDR3 length equals 13 residues. The CDR3 protein is CSVKTDSRETQYF. CDR3 nucleotides: TGCAGCGTAAAAACGGACTCAAGAGAGACCCAGTACTTC.

In its sample, this clonotype was seen a few times. The chain combines TRBV29-1 with TRBJ2-3, with TRBD2 matching over 12 bases. J was trimmed by 5 bases and V by 0 bases; bases with no gene match: 6. Germline V CDR1 and CDR2: SQVTM, ANQGSEA. The CDR3 contains 16 residues. CDR3 bases: TGCAGCGTTGAAGATCGACTAGCGGGAGTTATAGATACGCAGTATTTT. Residues: CSVEDRLAGVIDTQYF.

This clonotype showed up just a few times. The chain is built from TRBV15 and TRBJ2-2; TRBD1 might be the D (5 bases). This CDR3 is built from 15 residues. Trimming stripped 0 bases from V and 8 bases from J, with 13 bases between. Germline V gene sequence: CDR1 LNHNV, CDR2 YYDKDF (reference sequence). The CDR3 bases are TGTGCCACCAGCAGAGACACGACAGTTGTAGGGGAGCTGTTTTTT. It codes for CATSRDTTVVGELFF.